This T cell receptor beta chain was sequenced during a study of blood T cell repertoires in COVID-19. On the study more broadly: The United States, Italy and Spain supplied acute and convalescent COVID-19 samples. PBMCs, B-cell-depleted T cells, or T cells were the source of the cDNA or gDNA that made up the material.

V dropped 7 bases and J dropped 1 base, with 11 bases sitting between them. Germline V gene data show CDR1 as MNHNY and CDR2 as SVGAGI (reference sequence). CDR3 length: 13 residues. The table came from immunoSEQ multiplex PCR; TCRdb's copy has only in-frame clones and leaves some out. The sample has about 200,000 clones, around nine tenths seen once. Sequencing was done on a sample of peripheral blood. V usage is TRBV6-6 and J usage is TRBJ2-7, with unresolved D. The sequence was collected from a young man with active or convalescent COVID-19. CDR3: CASTGSMSYEQYF. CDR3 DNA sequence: TGTGCCAGCACAGGCAGCATGTCCTACGAGCAGTACTTC.